Presented here are 22 T cell receptor beta chains from one specimen sequenced in a study of T cell repertoires in cytomegalovirus infection. TCRdb passed the reads through MiXCR, listing each CDR3 protein once. The table includes 160,000 or so distinct CDR3 sequences, approximately 17% detected once. Sequenced: CD8+ T cells from PBMCs. These receptors all stem from a human donor in good health (CMV status not recorded). Some clones in this sample may be carry-over from other donors' samples.

This clonotype was seen only once. The chain employs TRBV6-5 and TRBJ1-2; no definite D call. CDR3 length equals 14 residues. Germline V lookup: CDR1 MNHEY, CDR2 SVGAGI. Trimming took off 4 bases at V and 4 bases at J, with 13 bases between the two ends. The CDR3 region has the DNA TGTGCCAGCAGTTTCCGTCCGGTTCGCTATGGCTACACCTTC. Protein: CASSFRPVRYGYTF.

This clonotype came up a few times. This rearrangement joins TRBV7-2 to TRBJ2-7; tentatively, D is TRBD1 (6 bases). V was trimmed by 6 bases and J by 3 bases, leaving 18 bases between them. From germline, CDR1 is SGHTA and CDR2 FQGNSA. The CDR3 length is 15 residues. The CDR3 DNA reads TGTGCCAGCAGTCATTCCGGGACACCCAACTACGAGCAGTACTTC. Its translation: CASSHSGTPNYEQYF.

This clonotype was detected a few times. This rearrangement joins TRBV28 to TRBJ2-2; no definite D call. The CDR3 is 16 amino acids. Trimming removed 5 bases at V and 2 bases at J, with 15 bases between. Germline CDR1 and CDR2: MDHEN and SYDVKM. The CDR3 DNA sequence: TGTGCCAGCAGTCAGACCCCTTGGGAAAACACCGGGGAGCTGTTTTTT. It specifies CASSQTPWENTGELFF.

The V and J genes are TRBV9 and TRBJ2-7; D gene unclear. Germline CDR1 and CDR2: SGDLS and YYNGEE. The CDR3 loop spans 15 amino acids. Trimming cost V 0 bases and J 2 bases, with 12 bases left between them. The CDR3 coding sequence is TGTGCCAGCAGCGTAGCGGCGGCCCCTACCTACGAGCAGTACTTC. Its translation is CASSVAAAPTYEQYF. The variable domain in full, completed from reference TRBV9 and TRBJ2-7, reads DSGVTQTPKHLITATGQRVTLRCSPRSGDLSVYWYQQSLDQGLQFLIQYYNGEERAKGNILERFSAQQFPDLHSELNLSSLELGDSALYFCASSVAAAPTYEQYFGPGTRLTVT.

At least ten counts were recorded for this clonotype. V and J are TRBV7-2 and TRBJ2-7; 9 bases align to TRBD1. This CDR3 spans 15 amino acids. The ends lost 6 bases at V and 0 bases at J; junction bases unmatched: 6. The germline CDR1 and CDR2 sequences are SGHTA and FQGNSA. The DNA for the CDR3 is TGTGCCAGCAGTAATGACAGGGGGGCCTCCTACGAGCAGTACTTC. As protein: CASSNDRGASYEQYF.

V usage is TRBV28 and J usage is TRBJ1-1; 11 bases map to TRBD1. From germline, CDR1 is MDHEN and CDR2 SYDVKM. The CDR3 contains 14 residues. V was pared by 2 bases and J by 5 bases, with 1 base of the junction left unmatched. CDR3 DNA sequence: TGTGCCAGCAGTTTAGGGGACAGGGGGACTGAAGCTTTCTTT. This codes for CASSLGDRGTEAFF.

In its sample, this clonotype was seen a few times. The chain has TRBV29-1 and TRBJ2-5, with D possibly TRBD1 on 6 matching bases. Germline loops: CDR1 SQVTM, CDR2 ANQGSEA. Trimming removed 4 bases at V and 2 bases at J, with 11 bases between. The CDR3 length is 13 residues. Written as DNA, the CDR3 is TGCAGCGTTGTCCCGACAGGACAAGAGACCCAGTACTTC. Protein product: CSVVPTGQETQYF.

J is TRBJ2-7 and V is TRBV20-1; 7 nucleotides agree with TRBD2. CDR3 size: 14 residues. Per the germline V gene, CDR1 is DFQATT and CDR2 is SNEGSKA (reference sequence). V shed 6 bases, J shed 4 bases, and the junction held 12 bases outside the gene matches. Written as DNA, the CDR3 is TGCAGTGCCCCCCCCGTGGCGGGAGTGTACGAGCAGTACTTC. Encoded protein: CSAPPVAGVYEQYF.

This clonotype was counted a few times. The rearrangement uses TRBV7-3 and TRBJ2-1; 9 nucleotides match TRBD2. Germline CDR1 SGHTA, CDR2 FQGTGA. This CDR3 spans 16 amino acids. Trimming took 2 bases from V and 9 from J; bases not matched to a gene: 11. The CDR3 here is CASSLSAGGPRGEQFF. Here the CDR3 DNA reads TGTGCCAGCAGCTTATCCGCGGGAGGGCCAAGGGGTGAGCAGTTCTTC.

This clonotype was counted between two and nine times. The V call is TRBV28, the J call TRBJ2-6; D remains ambiguous. This CDR3 comprises 16 residues. CDR1 and CDR2 from the germline V gene are MDHEN and SYDVKM. The ends were cut back, 3 bases at V and 0 bases at J, with 9 bases in the middle. CDR3 residues: CASSLGSGSGANVLTF. CDR3 coding DNA: TGTGCCAGCAGTTTGGGATCAGGCTCTGGGGCCAACGTCCTGACTTTC.

This clonotype was picked up a small number of times. V and J are TRBV28 and TRBJ1-3; D unresolved. The CDR3 is 17 amino acids. The germline V gene has CDR1 MDHEN and CDR2 SYDVKM. Trimming pared 3 bases from V and 0 bases from J, leaving 15 bases between. In DNA, the CDR3 is TGTGCCAGCAGTTTCAGAGGCAGGACGAACTCTGGAAACACCATATATTTT. Amino acid sequence: CASSFRGRTNSGNTIYF.

The V and J genes are TRBV24-1 and TRBJ2-1, with TRBD2 as a possible D gene (7 bases). The CDR3 extends over 16 amino acids. The V and J ends lost 8 bases and 8 bases respectively, with 24 bases between them. Germline lookup yields CDR1 KGHDR and CDR2 SFDVKD. CDR3 amino acids: CATKASDLREGDEQFF. In DNA, the CDR3 is TGTGCCACCAAGGCCTCGGATCTAAGGGAGGGGGATGAGCAGTTCTTC.

This clonotype was seen a handful of times. J is TRBJ2-6 and V is TRBV6-2 or TRBV6-3, with a tentative D call TRBD1 (6 bases). CDR1 and CDR2 from the germline V gene are MNHEY and SVGEGT. The CDR3 is 17 residues long. V was cut by 3 bases and J by 0 bases, with 12 bases left in between. Written as DNA, the CDR3 is TGTGCCAGCAGTTATTGGTCAGGGGACTCTGGGGCCAACGTCCTGACTTTC. As protein: CASSYWSGDSGANVLTF.

The rearrangement uses TRBV9 and TRBJ2-2; the D is unclear. The CDR3 length is 13 residues. Germline V gene data show CDR1 as SGDLS and CDR2 as YYNGEE. The ends were cut back, 4 bases at V and 8 bases at J, with 12 bases in the middle. The CDR3 here is CASSPRKRGELFF. The CDR3 nucleotides read TGTGCCAGCAGCCCAAGGAAGAGGGGGGAGCTGTTTTTT.

The chain joins TRBV7-6 to TRBJ1-2; the match to TRBD1 covers 7 bases. The CDR3 consists of 13 residues. The ends lost 6 bases at V and 8 bases at J; junction bases unmatched: 9. In germline, CDR1 is SGHVS, CDR2 FNYEAQ. The CDR3 protein is CASRPGTDWGYTF. As DNA, the CDR3 is TGTGCCAGCAGGCCCGGGACAGATTGGGGCTACACCTTC.

This clonotype occurred a few times. The chain has TRBV7-4 and TRBJ2-1; 8 bases match TRBD2. Germline loops: CDR1 SGHVT, CDR2 SQSDAQ. V lost 0 bases and J lost 0; bases outside the gene matches: 4. The CDR3 spans 17 residues. The CDR3: CASSLASREASYNEQFF. CDR3 DNA: TGTGCCAGCAGCTTAGCTTCGCGGGAGGCCTCCTACAATGAGCAGTTCTTC.

This clonotype was picked up a small number of times. This chain joins TRBV7-9 and TRBJ2-4; possibly TRBD1 or TRBD2 for D (6 bases each). The V and J ends lost 5 bases and 9 bases respectively, with 17 bases between them. This CDR3 contains 14 residues. Germline lookup yields CDR1 SEHNR and CDR2 FQNEAQ (reference sequence). The CDR3 DNA is TGTGCCAGCAGCCCCGGGGTAGGGGGGTCCATTCAGTACTTC. This sequence encodes CASSPGVGGSIQYF.

This clonotype was seen more than once but under ten times. The chain recombines TRBV4-3 with TRBJ2-2; D is undetermined. This CDR3 spans 14 amino acids. Between the trimmed V and J ends, which lost 7 bases and 0 bases, there was a span of 9 bases. The germline gives CDR1 LGHNA, CDR2 YSLEER. The CDR3 region has the DNA TGCGCCAGCACTCCGGAATCGAACACCGGGGAGCTGTTTTTT. This translates into CASTPESNTGELFF.

The rearrangement links TRBV4-1 to TRBJ2-3; D remains unclear. This CDR3 is 15 amino acids long. Germline V gene sequence: CDR1 MGHRA, CDR2 YSYEKL. The V end lost 0 bases, the J end lost 3 bases, and 10 bases lay between the germline ends. The CDR3 region has the DNA TGCGCCAGCAGCCAAGAATATAGGGATACAGATACGCAGTATTTT. Amino acids: CASSQEYRDTDTQYF.

The chain recombines TRBV6-2 or TRBV6-3 with TRBJ1-1; D is perhaps TRBD1 (6 bases). Germline loops: CDR1 MNHEY, CDR2 SVGEGT. V lost 6 bases and J 5 bases, leaving 13 bases between the germline ends. The CDR3 runs to 13 residues. The CDR3 loop reads CASSISGVTEAFF. The CDR3 nucleotides read TGTGCCAGCAGCATCTCAGGGGTGACTGAAGCTTTCTTT.

This clonotype showed up just a few times. The rearrangement uses TRBV7-2 and TRBJ2-1, with TRBD1 as a possible D gene (6 bases). Germline CDR1 is SGHTA and CDR2 is FQGNSA. The length of the CDR3 is 13 residues. The V gene lost 6 bases and the J gene lost 7 bases, with 13 bases spanning the gap. CDR3 bases: TGTGCCAGCAGTCTTTTTAGGGGGAATGAGCAGTTCTTC. This sequence encodes CASSLFRGNEQFF.

The V gene is TRBV28, the J gene TRBJ1-2, with 11 bases matching TRBD1. The germline gives CDR1 MDHEN, CDR2 SYDVKM. The length of the CDR3 is 15 residues. The ends lost 5 bases at V and 8 bases at J; junction bases unmatched: 10. The CDR3 loop is CASSPLRTGGSGYTF. The CDR3 nucleotides read TGTGCCAGCAGTCCACTTAGGACAGGGGGCAGCGGCTACACCTTC.